A selection of T cell receptor beta chains follows, all from one sample in a study of cytomegalovirus exposure and HLA in healthy donors. The protocol was immunoSEQ multiplex PCR, while the TCRdb copy is restricted to in-frame clones and leaves out a portion. This table holds under 200,000 clones, around 75% found once. The sequenced sample was PBMCs. The receptors shown here come from a human donor in good health. Both conserved end residues are part of each CDR3. The order of the fields is V gene, J gene, D gene, CDR3 protein. A D gene is named only where the DNA matches it firmly.

TRBV4-2	TRBJ2-2	-	CASSQEELSTGELFF
TRBV27	TRBJ1-6	-	CASSLVGDNSPLHF
TRBV5-4	TRBJ2-3	-	CASSRGTVGTDTQYF
TRBV10-3	TRBJ1-2	-	CAISKEGVNGYTF
TRBV5-1	TRBJ2-7	-	CASSFGEGDEQYF
TRBV19	TRBJ2-5	TRBD1	CASSKRAIGTGEQETQYF
TRBV12-5	TRBJ2-5	TRBD2	CASGSGLAVQETQYF
TRBV4-3	TRBJ1-2	-	CASSQAQGRGYTF
TRBV7-2	TRBJ2-7	-	CASSLGRTDSYEQYF
TRBV2	TRBJ1-5	TRBD1	CASSITGAQNQPQHF
TRBV6-6	TRBJ2-1	-	CASSRALGAAYNEQFF
TRBV27	TRBJ2-3	TRBD1	CATRDRGADTQYF
TRBV6-1	TRBJ2-6	-	CASSERGRAGANVLTF
TRBV19	TRBJ2-1	-	CASTPIAFRKPYNEQFF
TRBV2	TRBJ1-5	TRBD1	CASSGDRGNQPQHF
TRBV15	TRBJ2-7	TRBD1	CATSGQGSSYEQYF
TRBV9	TRBJ2-5	-	CASSARGIQETQYF
TRBV10-3	TRBJ2-7	-	CAISGGTLSYEQYF
TRBV29-1	TRBJ1-1	TRBD1	CSAPLKQGGNTEAFF
TRBV7-9	TRBJ2-1	TRBD2	CASSLTSGGSSYNEQFF
TRBV7-6	TRBJ2-7	-	CASSLGQGGKEQYF
TRBV9	TRBJ2-7	-	CASAGRDSLYEQYF
TRBV18	TRBJ1-5	TRBD1	CASSPRGESNQPQHF
TRBV18	TRBJ1-6	TRBD1	CASSPGTGYGNSPLHF
TRBV28	TRBJ1-5	TRBD1	CASIVTGTGRVNQPQHF
TRBV6-1	TRBJ1-2	TRBD1	CASTGQFYGYTF
TRBV6-6	TRBJ1-3	-	CASNWDIGSGGNTIYF
TRBV7-3	TRBJ2-5	-	CASSLFGGRNLETQYF
TRBV4-1	TRBJ2-5	TRBD1	CASSQVQGRPQETQYF
TRBV10-2	TRBJ1-2	TRBD1	CASSESGQGFYGYTF
TRBV6-1	TRBJ2-3	TRBD2	CASSGPGLAADTQYF
TRBV7-2	TRBJ2-2	TRBD2	CASSFLAGGTGELFF
TRBV29-1	TRBJ2-3	-	CSVLSGQTDTQYF
TRBV6-5	TRBJ2-7	TRBD1	CASSSIRQGVYEQYF
TRBV7-9	TRBJ2-7	-	CASSLQSYEQYF
TRBV6-4	TRBJ2-3	-	CASSKSQGHTDTQYF
TRBV29-1	TRBJ2-5	-	CSVEDPGQGGETQYF
TRBV7-8	TRBJ2-7	-	CASSSLRSGSYEQYF
TRBV29-1	TRBJ2-3	-	CSVVTARSSTDTQYF
TRBV5-6	TRBJ2-7	TRBD1	CASSLGDRSYEQYF
TRBV7-2	TRBJ2-7	TRBD2	CASSLQRGPSYEQYF
TRBV7-2	TRBJ2-3	-	CASSVTGDTSTDTQYF
TRBV15	TRBJ1-2	-	CATSRAGLKEGYTF
TRBV18	TRBJ1-1	-	CASSPPVDSAFF
TRBV2	TRBJ1-5	-	CASRNGRGGYQPQHF
TRBV4-1	TRBJ2-5	TRBD1	CASSQGTGQETQYF
TRBV29-1	TRBJ2-4	TRBD1	CSVVLGQGAPNIQYF
TRBV7-2	TRBJ1-4	-	CASSGGGEPGNEKLFF
TRBV4-1	TRBJ2-1	-	CATKTREGVYNEQFF